The clone carrying this T cell receptor beta chain occurred a few times. TCRdb redid the calling of the 5' RACE reads with MiXCR, one entry per CDR3 protein. Seen here are roughly 67,000 distinct CDR3 sequences, approximately 10% observed once, and the top ten hold approximately 5.9%. V lost 0 bases and J lost 3, with 21 bases in between. CDR1 and CDR2 (germline): MNHEY, SVGAGI. The CDR3 length is 19 residues. This sample was included in a study of early T cells in non-severe SARS-CoV-2 infection. This clonotype was obtained from an adult who was a healthcare worker with PCR-confirmed SARS-CoV-2 infection or an uninfected control (not recorded which). The V and J genes are TRBV6-5 and TRBJ2-1; D gene ambiguous. Sequences were obtained from whole blood. CDR3: CASSYSISGLTRNYNEQFF. CDR3 DNA sequence: TGTGCCAGCAGTTACTCGATATCGGGCCTCACCCGCAACTACAATGAGCAGTTCTTC.